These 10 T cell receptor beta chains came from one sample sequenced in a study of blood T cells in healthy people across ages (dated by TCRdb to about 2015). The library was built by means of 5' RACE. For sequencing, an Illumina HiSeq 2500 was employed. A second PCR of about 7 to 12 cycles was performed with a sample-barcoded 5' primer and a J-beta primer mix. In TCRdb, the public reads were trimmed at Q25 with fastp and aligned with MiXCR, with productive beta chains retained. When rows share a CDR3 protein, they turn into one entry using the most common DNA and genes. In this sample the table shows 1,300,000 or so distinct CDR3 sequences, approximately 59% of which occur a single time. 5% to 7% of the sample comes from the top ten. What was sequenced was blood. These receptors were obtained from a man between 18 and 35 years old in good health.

The CDR3 reads CASSLGSIRPEAFF. The CDR3 DNA follows: TGTGCCAGCAGCTTAGGTTCCATCCGCCCTGAAGCTTTCTTT. The rearrangement joins TRBV11-2 to TRBJ1-1; D unresolved. Deletions cut 1 base from V and 6 bases from J, with 12 bases between. This CDR3 comprises 14 residues. From germline, CDR1 is SGHAT and CDR2 FQNNGV. Full variable domain (rest looked up from reference TRBV11-2 and TRBJ1-1): EAGVAQSPRYKIIEKRQSVAFWCNPISGHATLYWYQQILGQGPKLLIQFQNNGVVDDSQLPKDRFSAERLKGVDSTLKIQPAKLEDSAVYLCASSLGSIRPEAFFGQGTRLTVV.

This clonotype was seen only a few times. In DNA, the CDR3 is TGCAGTGCTAAAGACCCATTGGAAGCAGATACGCAGTATTTT. It specifies CSAKDPLEADTQYF. The chain couples TRBV20-1 to TRBJ2-3; no clear D. V shed 4 bases and J shed 4 bases, with 15 bases lying between them. The CDR3 extends over 14 amino acids. Germline values: CDR1 DFQATT, CDR2 SNEGSKA (reference sequence).

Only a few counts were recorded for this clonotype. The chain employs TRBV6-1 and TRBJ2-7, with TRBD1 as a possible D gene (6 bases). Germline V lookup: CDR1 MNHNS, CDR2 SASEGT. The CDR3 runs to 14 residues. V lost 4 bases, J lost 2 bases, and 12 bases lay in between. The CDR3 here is CASSGSGDPYEQYF. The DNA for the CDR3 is TGTGCCAGCAGTGGCTCAGGGGACCCCTACGAGCAGTACTTC.

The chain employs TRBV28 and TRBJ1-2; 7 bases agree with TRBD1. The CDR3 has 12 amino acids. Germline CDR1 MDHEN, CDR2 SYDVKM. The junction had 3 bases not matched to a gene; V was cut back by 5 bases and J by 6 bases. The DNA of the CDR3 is TGTGCCAGCAGTGACAGGGCCCATGGCTACACCTTC. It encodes CASSDRAHGYTF.

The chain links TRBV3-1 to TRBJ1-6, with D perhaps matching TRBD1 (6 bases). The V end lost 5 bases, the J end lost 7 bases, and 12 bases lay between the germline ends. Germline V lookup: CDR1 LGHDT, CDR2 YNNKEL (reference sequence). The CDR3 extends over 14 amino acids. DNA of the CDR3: TGTGCCAGCAGCGAAGGACAGTCAAATTCACCCCTCCACTTT. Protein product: CASSEGQSNSPLHF.

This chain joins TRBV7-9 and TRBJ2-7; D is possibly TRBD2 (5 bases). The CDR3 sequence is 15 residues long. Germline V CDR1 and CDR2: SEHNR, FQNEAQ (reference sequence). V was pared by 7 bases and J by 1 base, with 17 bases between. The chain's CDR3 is CASTQRVRLSYEQYF. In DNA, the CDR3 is TGTGCCAGCACCCAGAGGGTAAGGCTATCCTACGAGCAGTACTTC. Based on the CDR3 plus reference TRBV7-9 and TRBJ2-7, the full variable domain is DTGVSQNPRHKITKRGQNVTFRCDPISEHNRLYWYRQTLGQGPEFLTYFQNEAQLEKSRLLSDRFSAERPKGSFSTLEIQRTEQGDSAMYLCASTQRVRLSYEQYFGPGTRLTVT.

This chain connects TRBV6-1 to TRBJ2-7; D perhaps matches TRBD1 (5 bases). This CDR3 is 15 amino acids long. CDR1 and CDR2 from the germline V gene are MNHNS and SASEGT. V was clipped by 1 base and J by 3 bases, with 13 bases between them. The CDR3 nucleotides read TGTGCCAGCAGTGAAGATGCTAGGGGTTACTACGAGCAGTACTTC. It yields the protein CASSEDARGYYEQYF.

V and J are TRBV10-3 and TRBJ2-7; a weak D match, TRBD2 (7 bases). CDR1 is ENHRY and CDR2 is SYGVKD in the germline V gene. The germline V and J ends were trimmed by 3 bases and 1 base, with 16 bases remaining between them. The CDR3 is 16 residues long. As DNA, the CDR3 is TGTGCCATCAGTGATCCGCCCGGGGGGCTGTCCTACGAGCAGTACTTC. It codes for CAISDPPGGLSYEQYF.

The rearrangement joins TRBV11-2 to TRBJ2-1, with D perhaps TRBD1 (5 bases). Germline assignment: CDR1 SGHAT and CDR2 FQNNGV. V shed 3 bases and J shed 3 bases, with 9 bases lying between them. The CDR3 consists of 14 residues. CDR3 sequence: CASSFADSYNEQFF. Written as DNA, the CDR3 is TGTGCCAGCAGCTTCGCCGACAGCTACAATGAGCAGTTCTTC.

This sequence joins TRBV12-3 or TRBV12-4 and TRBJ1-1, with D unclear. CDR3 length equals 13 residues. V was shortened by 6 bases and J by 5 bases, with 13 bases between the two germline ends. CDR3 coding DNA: TGTGCCAGCAGCCGAGCCGGCAAGACTGAAGCTTTCTTT. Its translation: CASSRAGKTEAFF.